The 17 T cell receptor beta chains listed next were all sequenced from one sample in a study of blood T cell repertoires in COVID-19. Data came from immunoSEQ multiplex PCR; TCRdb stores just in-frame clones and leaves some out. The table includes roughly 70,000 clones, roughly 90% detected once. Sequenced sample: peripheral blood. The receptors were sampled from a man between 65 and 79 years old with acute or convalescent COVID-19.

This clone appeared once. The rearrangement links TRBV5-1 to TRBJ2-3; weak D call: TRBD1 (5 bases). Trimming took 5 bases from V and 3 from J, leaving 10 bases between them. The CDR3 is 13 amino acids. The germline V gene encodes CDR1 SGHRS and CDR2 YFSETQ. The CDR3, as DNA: TGCGCCAGCAGTAGGGGTGGGACAGATACGCAGTATTTT. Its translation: CASSRGGTDTQYF.

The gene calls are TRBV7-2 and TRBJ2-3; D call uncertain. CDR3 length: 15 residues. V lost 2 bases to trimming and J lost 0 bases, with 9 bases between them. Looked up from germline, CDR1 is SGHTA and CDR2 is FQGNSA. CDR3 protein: CASSLKTLSTDTQYF. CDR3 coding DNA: TGTGCCAGCAGCTTAAAAACGCTAAGCACAGATACGCAGTATTTT.

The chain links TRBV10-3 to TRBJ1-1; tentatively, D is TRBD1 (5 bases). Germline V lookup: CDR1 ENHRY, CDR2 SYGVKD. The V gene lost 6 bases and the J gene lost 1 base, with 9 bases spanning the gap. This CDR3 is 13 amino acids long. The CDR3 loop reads CAISGHQNTEAFF. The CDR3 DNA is TGTGCCATCAGCGGACACCAGAACACTGAAGCTTTCTTT.

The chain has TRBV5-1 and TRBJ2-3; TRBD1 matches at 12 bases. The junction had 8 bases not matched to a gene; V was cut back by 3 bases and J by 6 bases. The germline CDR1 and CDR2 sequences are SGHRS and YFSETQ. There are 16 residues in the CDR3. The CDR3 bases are TGCGCCAGCAGCTGGATGGGACAGGGGGCCGGGGATACGCAGTATTTT. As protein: CASSWMGQGAGDTQYF.

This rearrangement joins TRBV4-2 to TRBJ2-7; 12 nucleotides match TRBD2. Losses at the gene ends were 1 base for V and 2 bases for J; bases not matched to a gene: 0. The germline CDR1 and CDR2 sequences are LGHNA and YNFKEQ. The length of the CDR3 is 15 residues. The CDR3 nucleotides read TGTGCCAGCAGCCAAGCTAGCGGGGGGGCCTACGAGCAGTACTTC. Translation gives CASSQASGGAYEQYF.

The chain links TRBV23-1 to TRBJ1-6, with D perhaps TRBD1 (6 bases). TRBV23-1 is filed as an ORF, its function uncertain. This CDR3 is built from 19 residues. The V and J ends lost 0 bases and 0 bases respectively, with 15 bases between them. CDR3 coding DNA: TGCGCCAGCAGTCAATCGGCCGACAGGTACCCCTCCTATAATTCACCCCTCCACTTT. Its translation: CASSQSADRYPSYNSPLHF.

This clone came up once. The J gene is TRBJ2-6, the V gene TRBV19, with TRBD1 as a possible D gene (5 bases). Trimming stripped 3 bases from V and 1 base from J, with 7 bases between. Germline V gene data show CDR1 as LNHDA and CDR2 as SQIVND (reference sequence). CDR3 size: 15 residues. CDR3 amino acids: CASSMPGSGANVLTF. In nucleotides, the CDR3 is TGTGCCAGTAGTATGCCAGGGTCTGGGGCCAACGTCCTGACTTTC.

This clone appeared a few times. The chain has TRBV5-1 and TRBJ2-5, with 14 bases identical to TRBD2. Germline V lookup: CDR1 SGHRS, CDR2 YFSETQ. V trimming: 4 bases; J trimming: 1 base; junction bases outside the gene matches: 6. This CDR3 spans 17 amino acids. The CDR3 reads CASSPGLAGGSQETQYF. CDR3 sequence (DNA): TGCGCCAGCAGCCCAGGACTAGCGGGGGGTTCCCAAGAGACCCAGTACTTC.

CDR3 loop: CASSLIGGGQRAEYF. Written as DNA, the CDR3 is TGTGCCAGCAGTTTGATTGGTGGGGGACAGAGAGCGGAGTACTTC. V usage is TRBV28 and J usage is TRBJ2-7; 7 positions agree with TRBD1. Germline CDR1 is MDHEN and CDR2 is SYDVKM. CDR3 length: 15 amino acids. With 3 bases clipped from V and 11 bases from J, the junction kept 16 bases outside the gene matches.

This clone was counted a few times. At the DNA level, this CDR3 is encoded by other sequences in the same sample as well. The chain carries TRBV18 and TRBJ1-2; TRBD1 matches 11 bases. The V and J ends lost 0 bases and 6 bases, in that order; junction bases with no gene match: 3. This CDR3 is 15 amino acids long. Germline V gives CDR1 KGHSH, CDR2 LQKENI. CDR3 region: CASSPPGQGEHGYTF. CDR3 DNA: TGTGCCAGCTCACCACCGGGACAGGGGGAGCATGGCTACACCTTC.

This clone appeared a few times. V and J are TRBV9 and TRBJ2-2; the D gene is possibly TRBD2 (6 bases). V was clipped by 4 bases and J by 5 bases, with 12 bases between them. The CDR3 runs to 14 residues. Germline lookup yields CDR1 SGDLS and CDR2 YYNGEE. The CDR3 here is CASSSPGGTGELFF. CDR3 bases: TGTGCCAGCAGCTCCCCAGGAGGGACCGGGGAGCTGTTTTTT.

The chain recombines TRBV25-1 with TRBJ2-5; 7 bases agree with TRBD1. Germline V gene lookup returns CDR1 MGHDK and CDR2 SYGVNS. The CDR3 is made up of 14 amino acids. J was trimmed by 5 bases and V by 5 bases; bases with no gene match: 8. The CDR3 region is CASSSDRVGETQYF. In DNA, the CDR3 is TGTGCCAGCAGTTCCGACAGGGTAGGGGAGACCCAGTACTTC.

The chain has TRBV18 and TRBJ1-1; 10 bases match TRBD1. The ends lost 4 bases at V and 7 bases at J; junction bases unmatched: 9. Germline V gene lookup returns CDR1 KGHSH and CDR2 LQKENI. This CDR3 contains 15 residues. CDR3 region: CASSQNRDRGLEAFF. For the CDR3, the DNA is TGTGCCAGCTCACAGAACAGGGACAGGGGACTTGAAGCTTTCTTT.

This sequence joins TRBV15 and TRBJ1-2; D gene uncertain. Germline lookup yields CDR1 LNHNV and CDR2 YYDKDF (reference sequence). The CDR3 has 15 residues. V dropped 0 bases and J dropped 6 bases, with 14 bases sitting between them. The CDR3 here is CATSRDRMATNGYTF. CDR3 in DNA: TGTGCCACCAGCAGAGATCGAATGGCAACAAATGGCTACACCTTC.

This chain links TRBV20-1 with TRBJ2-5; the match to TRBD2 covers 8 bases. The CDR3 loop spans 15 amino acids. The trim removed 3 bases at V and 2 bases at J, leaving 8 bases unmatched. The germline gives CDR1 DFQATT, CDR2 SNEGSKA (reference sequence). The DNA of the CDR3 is TGCAGTGCTAGTAAGAGCGGGGGTTATCAAGAGACCCAGTACTTC. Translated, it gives CSASKSGGYQETQYF.

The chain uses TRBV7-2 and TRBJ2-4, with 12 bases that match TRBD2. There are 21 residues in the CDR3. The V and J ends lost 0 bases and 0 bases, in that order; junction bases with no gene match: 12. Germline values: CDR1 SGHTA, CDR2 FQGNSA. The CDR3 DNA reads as TGTGCCAGCAGCTTAGCGCCGACTAGCGGGGGAGGGGGACTAGCCAAAAACATTCAGTACTTC. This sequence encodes CASSLAPTSGGGGLAKNIQYF.

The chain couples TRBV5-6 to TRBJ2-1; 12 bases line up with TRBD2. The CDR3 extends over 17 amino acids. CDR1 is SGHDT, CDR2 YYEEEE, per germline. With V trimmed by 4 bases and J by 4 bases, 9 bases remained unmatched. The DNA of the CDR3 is TGTGCCAGCAGCCCACAGACTAGCGGGGGCCCTTACAATGAGCAGTTCTTC. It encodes CASSPQTSGGPYNEQFF.